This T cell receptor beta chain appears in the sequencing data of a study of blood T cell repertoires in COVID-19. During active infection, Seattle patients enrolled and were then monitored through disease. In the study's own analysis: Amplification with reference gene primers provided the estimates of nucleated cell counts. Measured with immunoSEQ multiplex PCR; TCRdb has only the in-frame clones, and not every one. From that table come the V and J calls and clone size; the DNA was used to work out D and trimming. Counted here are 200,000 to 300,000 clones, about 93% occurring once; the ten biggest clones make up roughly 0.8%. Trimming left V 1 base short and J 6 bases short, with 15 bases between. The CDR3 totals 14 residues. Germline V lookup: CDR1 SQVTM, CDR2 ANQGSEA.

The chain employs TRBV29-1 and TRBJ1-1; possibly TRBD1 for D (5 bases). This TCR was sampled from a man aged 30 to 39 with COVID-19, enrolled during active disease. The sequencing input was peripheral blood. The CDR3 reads CSVEGVRAQAEAFF. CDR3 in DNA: TGCAGCGTTGAAGGAGTTCGGGCACAGGCTGAAGCTTTCTTT.